The 20 T cell receptor beta chains listed next were all sequenced from one sample in a study of radiotherapy plus CTLA-4 blockade in lung cancer. Sequencing used immunoSEQ multiplex PCR; TCRdb keeps in-frame clones, though not all of them. The sample contains some 73,000 clones, around 74% of which appear only once. The source was peripheral blood, collected from a patient treated with radiotherapy plus ipilimumab. The receptors here all came from a human donor with non-small cell lung cancer whose response to radiotherapy plus ipilimumab could not be evaluated.

V usage is TRBV4-3 and J usage is TRBJ2-2; 8 bases are a match to TRBD1. Germline V gene sequence: CDR1 LGHNA, CDR2 YSLEER. J was trimmed by 2 bases and V by 4 bases; bases with no gene match: 12. The CDR3 spans 18 residues. CDR3 nucleotides: TGCGCCAGCAGCCTTTTCGGCCCGGGACAGGTTAACACCGGGGAGCTGTTTTTT. Translating it yields CASSLFGPGQVNTGELFF.

J is TRBJ2-5 and V is TRBV19; D gene uncertain. The J call may be incorrect, as the DNA end agrees better with TRBJ2-7. The germline gives CDR1 LNHDA, CDR2 SQIVND (reference sequence). This CDR3 contains 13 residues. In DNA, the CDR3 is TGTGCCAGTAAGAGTGCCACAGACTACGAGCAGTACTTC. Its translation: CASKSATDYEQYF.

This chain connects TRBV18 to TRBJ1-4; no clear D gene. Trimming removed 3 bases from V and 8 bases from J, with 13 bases in between. Per the germline V gene, CDR1 is KGHSH and CDR2 is LQKENI. This CDR3 has 14 residues. This CDR3 is CASSPEGDQEKLFF. As DNA, the CDR3 is TGTGCCAGCTCACCCGAGGGCGACCAGGAAAAACTGTTTTTT.

V usage is TRBV7-2 and J usage is TRBJ1-5, with unresolved D. V was cut by 1 base and J by 4 bases, with 11 bases left in between. The germline V gene has CDR1 SGHTA and CDR2 FQGNSA. The CDR3 has 15 residues. Here the CDR3 reads CASSLDSEGNQPQHF. The CDR3 DNA sequence: TGTGCCAGCAGCTTAGACAGTGAGGGTAATCAGCCCCAGCATTTT.

CDR3 protein: CASSSIAVVSGTQYF. CDR3 coding DNA: TGTGCCAGCAGCTCGATAGCGGTGGTGTCGGGTACGCAGTATTTT. V usage is TRBV11-2 and J usage is TRBJ2-3; D may be TRBD2 (6 bases). V shed 4 bases and J shed 8 bases, with 19 bases lying between them. In germline, CDR1 is SGHAT, CDR2 FQNNGV. The CDR3 length is 15 residues.

The V call is TRBV2, the J call TRBJ2-4; a possible D gene is TRBD2 (6 bases). Trimming shortened V by 2 bases and J by 8 bases, and 10 bases separated the two germline ends. CDR1 and CDR2 from the germline V gene are SNHLY and FYNNEI. The CDR3 contains 13 residues. In DNA, the CDR3 is TGTGCCAGCAGTGAAATCAGGGAGGACATTCAGTACTTC. It encodes CASSEIREDIQYF.

V is TRBV28 and J is TRBJ1-2; D might be TRBD1 (5 bases). Germline V CDR1 and CDR2: MDHEN, SYDVKM. This CDR3 comprises 18 residues. With 4 bases removed from V and 7 bases from J, the gap between germline ends came to 28 bases. CDR3 DNA: TGTGCCAGCAGTTCCATGTTGGGACTTACCACTTCCCTATTTGGCTACACCTTC. As protein: CASSSMLGLTTSLFGYTF.

This chain connects TRBV30 to TRBJ1-3, with D possibly matching TRBD1 (5 bases). Germline lookup yields CDR1 GTSNPN and CDR2 SVGIG (reference sequence). The CDR3 runs to 16 residues. The V end lost 1 base, the J end lost 1 base, and 14 bases lay between the germline ends. CDR3 in amino acids: CAWSAGTSRSGNTIYF. The CDR3 nucleotides are TGTGCCTGGAGTGCTGGGACTTCTAGGTCTGGAAACACCATATATTTT. Complete variable domain (other parts from reference TRBV30 and TRBJ1-3): SQTIHQWPATLVQPVGSPLSLECTVEGTSNPNLYWYRQAAGRGLQLLFYSVGIGQISSEVPQNLSASRPQDRQFILSSKKLLLSDSGFYLCAWSAGTSRSGNTIYFGEGSWLTVV.

The chain joins TRBV11-3 to TRBJ2-5; 8 nucleotides match TRBD2. The J call may be incorrect, as the DNA end agrees better with TRBJ2-7. Germline lookup yields CDR1 SGHNT and CDR2 YENEEA. This CDR3 is built from 16 residues. CDR3 nucleotide sequence: TGTGCCAGCAGCTTAGCGGGGGGGGCCGCTACCTACGAGCAGTACTTC. This codes for CASSLAGGAATYEQYF.

The chain combines TRBV4-1 with TRBJ2-2, with D unclear. The germline gives CDR1 MGHRA, CDR2 YSYEKL. This CDR3 region has 15 residues. Trimming removed 3 bases from V and 5 bases from J, with 13 bases in between. For the CDR3, the DNA is TGCGCCAGCAGCCAGGCGAGACGGGTTACCGGGGAGCTGTTTTTT. Amino acids: CASSQARRVTGELFF.

The V call is TRBV25-1, the J call TRBJ1-4; 7 bases match TRBD1. The CDR3 length is 15 residues. The J segment lost 8 bases and the V segment lost 2 bases, leaving 8 bases of the junction unmatched. The V gene's germline CDR1 is MGHDK and CDR2 SYGVNS. The chain's CDR3 is CASSENGQDREKLFF. The CDR3, as DNA: TGTGCCAGCAGTGAAAACGGACAGGATCGAGAAAAACTGTTTTTT. Full variable domain (remainder filled in from reference TRBV25-1 and TRBJ1-4): EADIYQTPRYLVIGTGKKITLECSQTMGHDKMYWYQQDPGMELHLIHYSYGVNSTEKGDLSSESTVSRIRTEHFPLTLESARPSHTSQYLCASSENGQDREKLFFGSGTQLSVL.

V usage is TRBV9 and J usage is TRBJ1-6, with a tentative D call TRBD1 (6 bases). The germline gives CDR1 SGDLS, CDR2 YYNGEE. This CDR3 has 14 residues. Between the trimmed V and J ends, which lost 3 bases and 6 bases, there was a span of 10 bases. The CDR3 DNA sequence: TGTGCCAGCAGCGGCGGACAGTTTAATTCACCCCTCCACTTT. This translates into CASSGGQFNSPLHF.

This rearrangement joins TRBV28 to TRBJ2-7; 7 bases fit TRBD1. The germline V gene has CDR1 MDHEN and CDR2 SYDVKM. V gave up 3 bases and J gave up 2 bases; unmatched junction bases: 7. The CDR3 has 15 amino acids. The CDR3 nucleotides are TGTGCCAGCAGTTTTTTAGGACAGGTTGCCTACGAGCAGTACTTC. Translating it yields CASSFLGQVAYEQYF. Full variable domain (outside the CDR3, taken from reference TRBV28 and TRBJ2-7): DVKVTQSSRYLVKRTGEKVFLECVQDMDHENMFWYRQDPGLGLRLIYFSYDVKMKEKGDIPEGYSVSREKKERFSLILESASTNQTSMYLCASSFLGQVAYEQYFGPGTRLTVT.

The J gene is TRBJ2-7, the V gene TRBV30; 9 bases match TRBD2. V lost 5 bases, J lost 3 bases, and 5 bases stayed unmatched. The CDR3 has 13 amino acids. Germline-derived CDR1 and CDR2 are GTSNPN and SVGIG (reference sequence). The CDR3 DNA sequence: TGTGCCTGGTCCGCGGGGGGGGTCTACGAGCAGTACTTC. Residues: CAWSAGGVYEQYF.

Here the CDR3 reads CASSPLPRTEAFF. The CDR3 nucleotides are TGTGCCAGTTCTCCCCTACCGCGCACTGAAGCTTTCTTT. The chain has TRBV19 and TRBJ1-1; D is ambiguous. V lost 8 bases and J lost 4, with 14 bases in between. Germline V gene sequence: CDR1 LNHDA, CDR2 SQIVND (reference sequence). The CDR3 is 13 amino acids.

The gene calls are TRBV30 and TRBJ2-7, with D possibly TRBD1 on 8 matching bases. Trimming pared 1 base from V and 3 bases from J, leaving 16 bases between. CDR3 length: 15 amino acids. Germline V gene sequence: CDR1 GTSNPN, CDR2 SVGIG (reference sequence). This CDR3 reads CAWSGGGQDLYEQYF. As DNA, the CDR3 is TGTGCCTGGAGTGGGGGGGGACAGGATCTCTACGAGCAGTACTTC.

This chain links TRBV7-3 with TRBJ2-5; 8 bases match TRBD2. CDR3 length: 15 residues. The junction had 6 bases not matched to a gene; V was cut back by 2 bases and J by 4 bases. Germline loops: CDR1 SGHTA, CDR2 FQGTGA. CDR3 in DNA: TGTGCCAGCAGCTTACACGGGGGGGCAGCAGAGACCCAGTACTTC. Translation: CASSLHGGAAETQYF.

This sequence joins TRBV20-1 and TRBJ2-5, with D uncertain. CDR1 DFQATT and CDR2 SNEGSKA come from the germline V gene (reference sequence). The CDR3 consists of 11 residues. The V end lost 3 bases, the J end lost 6 bases, and 8 bases lay between the germline ends. For the CDR3, the DNA is TGCAGTGCTAGTCCCGAGAAGACCCAGTACTTC. It codes for CSASPEKTQYF.

The gene calls are TRBV11-2 and TRBJ2-7; D gene unclear. This CDR3 spans 15 amino acids. The germline V gene has CDR1 SGHAT and CDR2 FQNNGV. Trimming removed 0 bases at V and 1 base at J, with 10 bases between. Here the CDR3 reads CASSLDRAPSYEQYF. In DNA form, the CDR3 reads TGTGCCAGCAGCTTAGATCGTGCGCCATCCTACGAGCAGTACTTC.

V gene TRBV5-4 combines with J gene TRBJ1-5; 10 nucleotides agree with TRBD1. This CDR3 has 16 amino acids. With 2 bases clipped from V and 2 bases from J, the junction kept 4 bases outside the gene matches. The V gene's germline CDR1 is SGHNT and CDR2 YYREEE (reference sequence). The CDR3 DNA follows: TGTGCCAGCAGCTTAACCGGGACAGGGGGCAATCAGCCCCAGCATTTT. This codes for CASSLTGTGGNQPQHF.